A selection of T cell receptor beta chains follows, all from one sample in a study of early T cells in non-severe SARS-CoV-2 infection. TCRdb re-derived calls from the 5' RACE reads in MiXCR, one entry per CDR3 protein. The repertoire consists of about 55,000 distinct CDR3 sequences, with under 8.5% occurring once and the leading ten covering about 4.2%. The sequencing sample was made of whole blood. Receptors were obtained from an adult who was a healthcare worker with PCR-confirmed SARS-CoV-2 infection or an uninfected control (not recorded which). Each CDR3 is given with its conserved first and last residue. The D gene is left open where the match is weak. Size tells how often a clone was seen (once, few, many) or the class of an expanded clone, and some rows leave it out.

many TRBJ2-1 TRBV11-2 TRBD2 CASSLTSGGFYNEQFF TGTGCCAGCAGCTTGACTAGCGGGGGGTTCTACAATGAGCAGTTCTTC
. TRBJ2-3 TRBV28 TRBD2 CASSPGTSGATDTQYF TGTGCCAGCAGTCCCGGGACTAGCGGGGCCACAGATACGCAGTATTTT
many TRBJ1-5 TRBV20-1 . CSADAQHF TGCAGTGCCGATGCCCAGCATTTT
many TRBJ2-2 TRBV15 . CATSRDTGRIGGELFF TGTGCCACCAGCAGAGACACAGGGAGGATCGGCGGGGAGCTGTTTTTT
many TRBJ2-1 TRBV9 TRBD2 CASSVGAGAVGVDLEQFF TGTGCCAGCAGCGTAGGGGCGGGAGCAGTTGGCGTGGACCTTGAGCAGTTCTTC
few TRBJ2-2 TRBV7-3 . CASSSSPRLNTGELFF TGTGCCAGCAGCTCCTCTCCCCGTTTGAACACCGGGGAGCTGTTTTTT
few TRBJ2-2 TRBV12-3/TRBV12-4 TRBD1 CASRSDRAGTGELFF TGTGCCAGCAGATCGGACAGGGCGGGGACCGGGGAGCTGTTTTTT
many TRBJ2-5 TRBV11-1 . CASSLEWTRRQETQYF TGTGCCAGCAGCTTAGAATGGACGCGGCGGCAAGAGACCCAGTACTTC
few TRBJ2-7 TRBV28 TRBD1 CASSHRTGRGEQYF TGTGCCAGCTCACATCGGACAGGGAGAGGCGAGCAGTACTTC
few TRBJ2-4 TRBV29-1 TRBD2 CSVVGLAGPGENIQYF TGCAGCGTTGTAGGACTAGCGGGCCCTGGGGAAAACATTCAGTACTTC
. TRBJ2-7 TRBV28 TRBD2 CASSPTGGSGEQYF TGTGCCAGCAGCCCCACGGGCGGGAGTGGCGAGCAGTACTTC
many TRBJ1-4 TRBV12-3/TRBV12-4 . CASSLTRRATNEKLFF TGTGCCAGCAGTTTGACGCGGCGTGCAACTAATGAAAAACTGTTTTTT
. TRBJ2-3 TRBV7-6 . CASSPQGADTQYF TGTGCCAGCAGCCCACAAGGCGCAGATACGCAGTATTTT
few TRBJ2-7 TRBV20-1 . CSATGLEGNWQYF TGCAGTGCTACGGGACTCGAAGGGAACTGGCAGTACTTC
few TRBJ2-7 TRBV30 . CAWRPGLTIPYEQYF TGTGCCTGGAGGCCAGGACTCACGATCCCCTACGAGCAGTACTTC
many TRBJ1-1 TRBV15 . CATSRENLENTEAFF TGTGCCACCAGCAGAGAGAACCTAGAAAACACTGAAGCTTTCTTT
. TRBJ1-1 TRBV18 TRBD1 CASSSDRGLPNTEAFF TGTGCCAGCTCATCGGACAGGGGGCTTCCGAACACTGAAGCTTTCTTT
few TRBJ2-5 TRBV4-2 . CASSQDRGGSWSQYF TGTGCCAGCAGCCAAGATAGAGGGGGTTCATGGTCCCAGTACTTC
. TRBJ2-5 TRBV29-1 . CSGGPSETQYF TGCAGCGGTGGCCCCAGTGAGACCCAGTACTTC
medium-sized TRBJ2-1 TRBV30 TRBD2 CAWRDAGTSGYNEQFF TGTGCCTGGAGGGACGCCGGGACTAGCGGGTACAATGAGCAGTTCTTC
many TRBJ1-1 TRBV7-9 . CASRRDNTEAFF TGTGCCAGCAGGCGGGACAACACTGAAGCTTTCTTT
many TRBJ2-3 TRBV2 . CASSDITGRADTQYF TGTGCCAGCAGTGACATAACGGGACGGGCAGATACGCAGTATTTT
few TRBJ1-1 TRBV6-5 TRBD1 CASSYSGQVSRGAFF TGTGCCAGCAGTTACTCCGGACAGGTATCCCGCGGAGCTTTCTTT
few TRBJ2-5 TRBV7-9 . CASSSLTGYRETQYF TGTGCCAGCAGCTCCCTAACGGGGTATCGAGAGACCCAGTACTTC
few TRBJ1-2 TRBV30 TRBD1 CAWSVPAQGVFHTF TGTGCCTGGAGTGTACCCGCACAGGGGGTTTTTCACACCTTC
few TRBJ2-7 TRBV3-2 . CASSRNRGHGEQYF TGTGCCAGCAGCCGAAACAGGGGGCATGGCGAGCAGTACTTC
. TRBJ2-7 TRBV2 . CASSGSAYEQYF TGTGCCAGCAGTGGGTCCGCCTACGAGCAGTACTTC
. TRBJ2-3 TRBV4-1 TRBD2 CASSQVGRETADTQYF TGCGCCAGCAGCCAAGTAGGGCGGGAGACCGCAGATACGCAGTATTTT
few TRBJ1-2 TRBV2 . CASSEHVGYGYTF TGTGCCAGCAGTGAACACGTTGGATATGGCTACACCTTC
. TRBJ1-4 TRBV7-8 . CASSLGIHATNEKLFF TGTGCCAGCAGCTTAGGGATCCATGCAACTAATGAAAAACTGTTTTTT
few TRBJ1-1 TRBV18 . CASSPDTEAFF TGTGCCAGCTCACCGGACACTGAAGCTTTCTTT
. TRBJ2-5 TRBV28 TRBD2 CASSLTPGLAGEQETQYF TGTGCCAGCAGTTTAACCCCCGGACTAGCGGGGGAGCAAGAGACCCAGTACTTC
. TRBJ1-4 TRBV4-1 TRBD1 CASSYRDSPNEKLFF TGCGCCAGCAGCTACCGGGACAGTCCTAATGAAAAACTGTTTTTT
many TRBJ2-2 TRBV4-2 TRBD2 CASSQEPSGANTGELFF TGTGCCAGCAGCCAAGAACCTAGCGGGGCAAACACCGGGGAGCTGTTTTTT
many TRBJ2-1 TRBV2 TRBD2 CASSPLLAGTRNEQFF TGTGCCAGCAGTCCCCTACTAGCGGGGACACGAAATGAGCAGTTCTTC
many TRBJ2-7 TRBV7-9 TRBD1 CASSSQGAGEQYF TGTGCCAGCAGCTCCCAGGGGGCTGGCGAGCAGTACTTC
many TRBJ2-1 TRBV20-1 . CSARAFQGSNEQFF TGCAGTGCTAGAGCGTTCCAGGGTAGCAATGAGCAGTTCTTC
. TRBJ2-3 TRBV20-1 TRBD1 CSAPGQGVDTQYF TGCAGTGCCCCGGGACAGGGAGTAGATACGCAGTATTTT
few TRBJ2-1 TRBV12-3/TRBV12-4 TRBD2 CASRRTSGGAHNEQFF TGTGCCAGCAGGAGGACTAGCGGGGGGGCCCACAATGAGCAGTTCTTC
few TRBJ2-1 TRBV2 . CAGAGTSSDNEQFF TGTGCCGGGGCCGGGACTTCGTCCGACAATGAGCAGTTCTTC
few TRBJ2-1 TRBV15 . CATSGRGEQFF TGTGCCACCAGCGGACGGGGTGAGCAGTTCTTC